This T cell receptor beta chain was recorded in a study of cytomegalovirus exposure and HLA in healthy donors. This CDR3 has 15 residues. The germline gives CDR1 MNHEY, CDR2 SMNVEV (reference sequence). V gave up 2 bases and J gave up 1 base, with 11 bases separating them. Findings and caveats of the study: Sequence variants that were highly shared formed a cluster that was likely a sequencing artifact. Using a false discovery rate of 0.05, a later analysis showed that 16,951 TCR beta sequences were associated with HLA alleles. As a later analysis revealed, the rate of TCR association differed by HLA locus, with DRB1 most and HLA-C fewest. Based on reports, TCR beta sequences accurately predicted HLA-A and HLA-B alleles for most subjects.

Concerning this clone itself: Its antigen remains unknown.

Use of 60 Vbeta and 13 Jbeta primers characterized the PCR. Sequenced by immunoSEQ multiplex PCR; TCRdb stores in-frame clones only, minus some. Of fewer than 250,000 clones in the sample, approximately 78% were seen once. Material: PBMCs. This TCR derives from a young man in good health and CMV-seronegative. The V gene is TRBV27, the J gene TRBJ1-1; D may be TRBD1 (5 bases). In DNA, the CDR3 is TGTGCCAGCAGTTTAAGATGGGGGGGGAACACTGAAGCTTTCTTT. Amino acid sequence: CASSLRWGGNTEAFF.